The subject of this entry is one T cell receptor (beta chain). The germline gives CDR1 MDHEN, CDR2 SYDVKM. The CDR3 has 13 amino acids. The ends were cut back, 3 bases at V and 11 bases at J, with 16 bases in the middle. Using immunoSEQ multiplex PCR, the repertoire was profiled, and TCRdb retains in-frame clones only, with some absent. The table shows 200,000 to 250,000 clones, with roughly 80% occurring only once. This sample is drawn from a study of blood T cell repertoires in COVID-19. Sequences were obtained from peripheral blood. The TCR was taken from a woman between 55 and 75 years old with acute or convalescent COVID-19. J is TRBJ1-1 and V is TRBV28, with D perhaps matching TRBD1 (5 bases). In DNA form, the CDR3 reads TGTGCCAGCAGTTTGCTCGGGGGAGTCAGGGCTTTCTTT. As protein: CASSLLGGVRAFF.